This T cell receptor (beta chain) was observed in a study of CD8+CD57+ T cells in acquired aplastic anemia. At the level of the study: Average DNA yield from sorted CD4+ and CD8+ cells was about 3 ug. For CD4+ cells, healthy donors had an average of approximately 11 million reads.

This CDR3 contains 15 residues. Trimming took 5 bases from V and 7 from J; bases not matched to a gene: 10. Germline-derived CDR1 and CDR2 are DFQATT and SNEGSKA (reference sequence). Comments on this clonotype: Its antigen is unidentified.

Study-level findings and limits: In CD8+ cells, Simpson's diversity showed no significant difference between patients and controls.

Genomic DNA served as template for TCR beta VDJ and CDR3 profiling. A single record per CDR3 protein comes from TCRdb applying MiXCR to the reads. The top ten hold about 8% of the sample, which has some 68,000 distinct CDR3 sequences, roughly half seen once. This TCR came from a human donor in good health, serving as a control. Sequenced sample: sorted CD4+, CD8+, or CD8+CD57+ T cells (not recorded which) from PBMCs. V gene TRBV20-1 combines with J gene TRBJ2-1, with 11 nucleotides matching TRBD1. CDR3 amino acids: CSAPRTGGLRNEQFF. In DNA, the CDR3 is TGCAGTGCTCCCAGGACAGGGGGCCTACGGAATGAGCAGTTCTTC.